This is a list of T cell receptor beta chains from one sample in a study of blood T cell repertoires in COVID-19. Only in-frame clones appear in the TCRdb table, and some are missing; sequencing was by immunoSEQ multiplex PCR. The data show about 82,000 clones, with about 89% seen just once and approximately 1% held by the top ten. The sample comprised PBMCs or T cells enriched from blood (not recorded which). Receptor source: a woman aged 45 to 65 with acute COVID-19. The CDR3 runs from the conserved cysteine through the conserved F or W. Fields, in order: J gene, D gene, V gene, clone size, CDR3 protein, CDR3 DNA. The D gene is left open where the match is weak. Where a row states a size, it is once, few, many or the class of an expanded clone; other rows omit it.

TRBJ2-7 . TRBV5-6 . CASSLLRGTYEQYF TGTGCCAGCAGCTTGCTGCGGGGAACCTACGAGCAGTACTTC
TRBJ2-4 . TRBV4-1 . CASSQDRVADIQYF TGCGCCAGCAGCCAAGATCGCGTGGCGGACATTCAGTACTTC
TRBJ2-1 . TRBV11-2 . CASSLGWLRDEQFF TGTGCCAGCAGCTTAGGGTGGCTCAGGGATGAGCAGTTCTTC
TRBJ2-1 TRBD2 TRBV10-3 . CATRRGEDPVVEQFF TGTGCCACCCGCCGGGGGGAGGACCCTGTCGTTGAGCAGTTCTTC
TRBJ2-6 . TRBV10-3 . CATTPRVAGANVLTF TGTGCCACGACCCCCAGGGTTGCCGGGGCCAACGTCCTGACTTTC
TRBJ1-6 . TRBV28 . CASSLVGAPLHF TGTGCCAGCAGTTTGGTAGGGGCACCCCTCCACTTT
TRBJ1-1 . TRBV6-1 . CASSEAHMNTEAFF TGTGCCAGCAGTGAAGCACATATGAACACTGAAGCTTTCTTT
TRBJ1-4 TRBD1 TRBV7-9 . CASSEDRRKEKLFF TGTGCCAGCAGCGAGGACAGGAGGAAAGAAAAACTGTTTTTT
TRBJ2-1 . TRBV7-2 . CASSLVPGVGHNEQFF TGTGCCAGCAGCTTAGTTCCGGGAGTAGGACACAATGAGCAGTTCTTC
TRBJ2-7 TRBD1 TRBV11-2 . CASSHYQGAAYEQYF TGTGCCAGCAGCCACTACCAGGGGGCTGCCTACGAGCAGTACTTC
TRBJ2-1 . TRBV2 . CASVIGIRATNEQFF TGTGCCAGCGTAATCGGGATTAGGGCGACCAATGAGCAGTTCTTC
TRBJ2-5 . TRBV24-1 . CATSDEGGETQYF TGTGCCACCAGTGATGAGGGGGGGGAGACCCAGTACTTC
TRBJ2-1 TRBD2 TRBV7-9 few CASSWGLAGVSYNEQFF TGTGCCAGCAGCTGGGGACTAGCGGGAGTGTCATACAATGAGCAGTTCTTC
TRBJ1-2 TRBD1 TRBV6-2/TRBV6-3 few CASSTPRTGSSNRYTF TGTGCCAGCAGTACTCCCCGGACAGGATCCTCAAATCGCTACACCTTC
TRBJ2-3 TRBD2 TRBV20-1 . CSASLGLDTDTQYF TGCAGTGCTAGTTTGGGACTAGACACAGATACGCAGTATTTT
TRBJ1-1 TRBD1 TRBV9 . CASSGRQGRGTEAFF TGTGCCAGCAGCGGCCGACAGGGGAGGGGCACTGAAGCTTTCTTT
TRBJ1-1 TRBD1 TRBV9 . CASSGQGRTEAFF TGTGCCAGCAGCGGACAGGGGAGAACTGAAGCTTTCTTT
TRBJ2-7 . TRBV30 once CPYRPHGEQYF TGTCCTTACAGGCCCCATGGCGAGCAGTACTTC
TRBJ2-7 . TRBV18 . CASSPMKGIREQYF TGTGCCAGCTCACCCATGAAGGGGATCCGCGAGCAGTACTTC
TRBJ1-1 . TRBV27 . CASSPGDKNTEAFF TGTGCCAGCAGTCCAGGGGACAAGAACACTGAAGCTTTCTTT
TRBJ1-2 . TRBV19 . CASTTAVLFYGYTF TGTGCCAGTACAACAGCCGTCCTCTTCTATGGCTACACCTTC
TRBJ2-1 TRBD2 TRBV7-2 . CASSREAGGGNNEQFF TGTGCCAGCAGCCGCGAGGCGGGAGGGGGGAACAATGAGCAGTTCTTC
TRBJ1-1 TRBD1 TRBV30 . CAGQGFAFF TGTGCCGGACAGGGGTTTGCTTTCTTT